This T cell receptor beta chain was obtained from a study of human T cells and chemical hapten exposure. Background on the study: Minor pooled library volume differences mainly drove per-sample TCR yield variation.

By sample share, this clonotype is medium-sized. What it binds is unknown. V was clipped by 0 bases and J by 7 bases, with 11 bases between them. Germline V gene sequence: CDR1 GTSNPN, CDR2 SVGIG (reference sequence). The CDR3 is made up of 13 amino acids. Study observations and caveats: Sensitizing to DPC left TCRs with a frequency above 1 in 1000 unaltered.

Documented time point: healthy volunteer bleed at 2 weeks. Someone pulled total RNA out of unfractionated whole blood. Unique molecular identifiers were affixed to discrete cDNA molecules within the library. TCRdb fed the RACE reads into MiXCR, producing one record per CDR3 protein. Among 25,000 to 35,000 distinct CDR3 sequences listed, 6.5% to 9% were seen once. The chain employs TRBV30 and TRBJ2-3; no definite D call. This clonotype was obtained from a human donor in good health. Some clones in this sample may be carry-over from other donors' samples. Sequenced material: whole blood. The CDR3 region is CAWSVNSRNTQYF. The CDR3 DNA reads TGTGCCTGGAGTGTTAATAGCAGGAATACGCAGTATTTT. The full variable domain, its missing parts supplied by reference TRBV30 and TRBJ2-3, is SQTIHQWPATLVQPVGSPLSLECTVEGTSNPNLYWYRQAAGRGLQLLFYSVGIGQISSEVPQNLSASRPQDRQFILSSKKLLLSDSGFYLCAWSVNSRNTQYFGPGTRLTVL.